A selection of T cell receptor beta chains follows, all from one sample in a study of blood T cells in healthy people across ages. MiXCR, run by TCRdb on the 5' RACE reads, gives a single entry per CDR3 protein. The table records about 1.4 million distinct CDR3 sequences, roughly 59% of them present only once. Sequencing used blood. The receptors here all came from a man between 18 and 35 years old in good health. Both conserved end residues are part of each CDR3. Fields, in order: CDR3 protein, CDR3 DNA, clone size, J gene, D gene, V gene. The D gene is left open where the match is weak. Part of the rows lack a size; the others show once, few, many or a class for expanded clones.

CDR3: CSASQGKAIYEQYF
DNA: TGCAGTGCTAGTCAGGGTAAAGCGATCTACGAGCAGTACTTC
size: -
J: TRBJ2-7
D: -
V: TRBV20-1

CDR3: CSALGFNRARDGYTF
DNA: TGCAGTGCCCTCGGCTTCAACAGGGCTAGGGATGGCTACACCTTC
size: few
J: TRBJ1-2
D: -
V: TRBV20-1

CDR3: CASSPSGQGLYNEQFF
DNA: TGTGCCAGCAGTCCGTCGGGACAGGGCCTGTACAATGAGCAGTTCTTC
size: -
J: TRBJ2-1
D: TRBD1
V: TRBV28

CDR3: CSVDQGSGADVLTF
DNA: TGCAGCGTTGATCAGGGATCTGGGGCCGACGTCCTGACTTTC
size: -
J: TRBJ2-6
D: -
V: TRBV29-1

CDR3: CATSREVGSYNEQFF
DNA: TGTGCCACCAGCAGAGAAGTCGGATCCTACAATGAGCAGTTCTTC
size: -
J: TRBJ2-1
D: -
V: TRBV15

CDR3: CSVTAGMTYEQYF
DNA: TGCAGCGTCACCGCAGGGATGACCTACGAGCAGTACTTC
size: few
J: TRBJ2-7
D: -
V: TRBV29-1

CDR3: CATGKGSNQPQHF
DNA: TGTGCCACCGGGAAGGGGAGCAATCAGCCCCAGCATTTT
size: -
J: TRBJ1-5
D: -
V: TRBV25-1

CDR3: CASSLPGTGTEKQYF
DNA: TGTGCCAGCAGCCTCCCCGGGACAGGGACAGAGAAGCAGTACTTC
size: few
J: TRBJ2-4
D: TRBD1
V: TRBV28

CDR3: CASSPGSLSGANVLTF
DNA: TGTGCCTCCAGCCCCGGGTCACTATCTGGGGCCAACGTCCTGACTTTC
size: few
J: TRBJ2-6
D: -
V: TRBV6-4

CDR3: CAISTGSPYNEQFF
DNA: TGTGCCATATCTACGGGGAGTCCCTACAATGAGCAGTTCTTC
size: few
J: TRBJ2-1
D: -
V: TRBV15

CDR3: CASSTTGGPNINYGYTF
DNA: TGTGCCAGCAGCACGACAGGGGGCCCCAATATAAACTATGGCTACACCTTC
size: -
J: TRBJ1-2
D: TRBD1
V: TRBV12-3/TRBV12-4

CDR3: CSARELAGETNEQFF
DNA: TGCAGTGCTAGAGAGTTAGCGGGAGAAACCAATGAGCAGTTCTTC
size: -
J: TRBJ2-1
D: TRBD2
V: TRBV20-1

CDR3: CASRPGPGDNSPLHF
DNA: TGCGCCAGCCGCCCGGGGCCCGGGGATAATTCACCCCTCCACTTT
size: -
J: TRBJ1-6
D: -
V: TRBV5-1

CDR3: CATSEYHNEQYF
DNA: TGTGCCACCAGTGAATACCACAATGAGCAGTACTTC
size: -
J: TRBJ2-5
D: -
V: TRBV24-1

CDR3: CASSGEEILEDNEQFF
DNA: TGTGCCAGCAGCGGAGAGGAGATTTTGGAGGACAATGAGCAGTTCTTC
size: -
J: TRBJ2-1
D: -
V: TRBV7-9

CDR3: CASSQPTSGRETQYF
DNA: TGTGCCAGCAGCCAACCAACTAGCGGGAGGGAGACCCAGTACTTC
size: -
J: TRBJ2-5
D: TRBD2
V: TRBV3-1

CDR3: CATSRAGSGTSVADTQYF
DNA: TGTGCCACCAGCAGAGCAGGAAGCGGGACTAGCGTCGCAGATACGCAGTATTTT
size: -
J: TRBJ2-3
D: TRBD2
V: TRBV15

CDR3: CASSRRDSLNGDEQYF
DNA: TGTGCCAGCAGCCGGCGGGACTCCCTCAACGGGGACGAGCAGTACTTC
size: -
J: TRBJ2-7
D: -
V: TRBV4-2

CDR3: CSANSGGSPKGQFF
DNA: TGCAGTGCTAATAGCGGGGGGTCCCCCAAAGGGCAGTTCTTC
size: few
J: TRBJ2-1
D: TRBD2
V: TRBV20-1

CDR3: CASSVGRGPYNEQFF
DNA: TGTGCCAGCAGTGTTGGCCGGGGCCCCTACAATGAGCAGTTCTTC
size: few
J: TRBJ2-1
D: -
V: TRBV6-1

CDR3: CSGAGTAEDNEQFF
DNA: TGCAGCGGGGCAGGGACGGCGGAAGACAATGAGCAGTTCTTC
size: -
J: TRBJ2-1
D: -
V: TRBV29-1

CDR3: CASSPLANTDTQYF
DNA: TGTGCCAGCAGCCCACTAGCAAACACAGATACGCAGTATTTT
size: -
J: TRBJ2-3
D: -
V: TRBV15

CDR3: CASSSFDRVDEQYF
DNA: TGTGCCAGCAGTTCCTTTGACAGGGTGGACGAGCAGTACTTC
size: -
J: TRBJ2-7
D: TRBD1
V: TRBV28

CDR3: CSARYGVGHNEQFF
DNA: TGCAGCGCTAGATATGGGGTGGGACACAATGAGCAGTTCTTC
size: -
J: TRBJ2-1
D: -
V: TRBV20-1

CDR3: CASSQGRVHEQYF
DNA: TGTGCCAGCAGTCAGGGGAGGGTACACGAGCAGTACTTC
size: few
J: TRBJ2-7
D: -
V: TRBV6-5